The 30 T cell receptor beta chains below come from one sample, sequenced in a study of blood T cell repertoires in COVID-19. TCRdb keeps only in-frame clones here, not all; method: immunoSEQ multiplex PCR. This sample has fewer than 200,000 clones, with about 86% found just once. Sequencing input: peripheral blood. Source of these receptors: a woman in her sixties or seventies with COVID-19, enrolled during active disease.

This clone has only one observation. The gene calls are TRBV24-1 and TRBJ2-7; a weak D match, TRBD1 (5 bases). Germline CDR1 KGHDR, CDR2 SFDVKD. V dropped 6 bases and J dropped 0 bases, with 11 bases sitting between them. This CDR3 has 14 residues. The CDR3 reads CATSPRANSYEQYF. CDR3 bases: TGTGCCACCAGTCCCAGGGCAAACTCCTACGAGCAGTACTTC.

This clone occurred a few times. J is TRBJ1-2 and V is TRBV3-1 (or the pseudogene TRBV3-2), with a weak D call TRBD1 (6 bases). Trimming pared 4 bases from V and 8 bases from J, leaving 14 bases between. The CDR3 runs 13 residues. In germline, CDR1 is LGHDT, CDR2 YNNKEL (reference sequence). The CDR3 nucleotides read TGTGCCAGCAGCCTAGGGGGGGGCAACGGCTACACCTTC. It specifies CASSLGGGNGYTF.

The V and J genes are TRBV2 and TRBJ2-6; D ambiguous. The CDR3 contains 14 residues. Trimming took off 7 bases at V and 5 bases at J, with 12 bases between the two ends. Germline CDR1 SNHLY, CDR2 FYNNEI. The CDR3 sequence: CASIGPLRANVLTF. Written as DNA, the CDR3 is TGTGCCAGCATTGGGCCCCTCAGGGCCAACGTCCTGACTTTC.

The rearrangement joins TRBV19 to TRBJ2-2, with 13 bases that match TRBD2. With V trimmed by 5 bases and J by 0 bases, 0 bases remained unmatched. Germline CDR1 is LNHDA and CDR2 is SQIVND (reference sequence). CDR3 length: 16 amino acids. The CDR3: CASSGTSGANTGELFF. Here the CDR3 DNA reads TGTGCCAGTAGTGGGACTAGCGGGGCGAACACCGGGGAGCTGTTTTTT.

V usage is TRBV6-5 and J usage is TRBJ1-2; D call uncertain. Germline V gene sequence: CDR1 MNHEY, CDR2 SVGAGI. This CDR3 is 15 amino acids long. The germline V and J ends were trimmed by 2 bases and 4 bases, with 14 bases remaining between them. The CDR3 coding sequence is TGTGCCAGCAGTTACCTTTCCGGTCCGGTCTATGGCTACACCTTC. Amino acid sequence: CASSYLSGPVYGYTF.

Only a few counts were recorded for this clone. The chain uses TRBV6-5 and TRBJ2-7; 10 nucleotides match TRBD2. The CDR3 length is 15 residues. The germline CDR1 and CDR2 sequences are MNHEY and SVGAGI. V lost 2 bases, J lost 3 bases, and 4 bases stayed unmatched. CDR3 nucleotide sequence: TGTGCCAGCAGTTACGGGCGGACTAGCGGCTACGAGCAGTACTTC. The encoded protein is CASSYGRTSGYEQYF.

The chain employs TRBV9 and TRBJ1-1; 8 positions agree with TRBD1. With V trimmed by 4 bases and J by 3 bases, 8 bases remained unmatched. Germline assignment: CDR1 SGDLS and CDR2 YYNGEE. The CDR3 sequence is 15 residues long. The CDR3 DNA is TGTGCCAGCAGCCCTTGGACAGGGAGCTACACTGAAGCTTTCTTT. Its translation is CASSPWTGSYTEAFF.

This sequence joins TRBV11-3 and TRBJ2-5, with 8 bases lining up with TRBD1. Germline V gives CDR1 SGHNT, CDR2 YENEEA. The CDR3 has 15 amino acids. J lost 4 bases, V lost 6 bases, and 10 bases had no gene match. CDR3 in amino acids: CASSQRGTGGETQYF. In nucleotides, the CDR3 is TGTGCCAGCAGTCAAAGGGGAACAGGGGGAGAGACCCAGTACTTC.

This chain uses TRBV6-5 with TRBJ2-2, with 8 nucleotides matching TRBD1. This CDR3 has 15 amino acids. With 7 bases clipped from V and 3 bases from J, the junction kept 7 bases outside the gene matches. Germline V CDR1 and CDR2: MNHEY, SVGAGI. Here the CDR3 DNA reads TGTGCCAGCACCACCCCGACAGGGGACACCGGGGAGCTGTTTTTT. It yields the protein CASTTPTGDTGELFF.

The V call is TRBV21-1, the J call TRBJ2-7; the D call TRBD1 from the table was never checked on the DNA. TRBV21-1 has pseudogene status. This CDR3 spans 14 amino acids. The CDR3 sequence: CASVPTGNRYEQYF. The CDR3 coding sequence is TGTGCCAGCGTTCCGACAGGGAATCGCTACGAGCAGTACTTC.

V and J are TRBV29-1 and TRBJ2-2; D is ambiguous. Germline assignment: CDR1 SQVTM and CDR2 ANQGSEA. The CDR3 consists of 11 residues. Trimming removed 7 bases from V and 5 bases from J, with 8 bases in between. CDR3 in DNA: TGCAGCGCCCGGTGGACCGGGGAGCTGTTTTTT. The encoded protein is CSARWTGELFF.

The chain recombines TRBV7-3 with TRBJ1-4; tentative D call: TRBD1 (6 bases). Per the germline V gene, CDR1 is SGHTA and CDR2 is FQGTGA. V was trimmed by 5 bases and J by 0 bases, leaving 10 bases between them. CDR3 length equals 15 residues. The CDR3 DNA is TGTGCCAGCAGCGTACAGGGTCCAACTAATGAAAAACTGTTTTTT. It encodes CASSVQGPTNEKLFF.

In DNA form, the CDR3 reads TGTGCCAGCAGCCACTATGCCAATGAGCAGTTCTTC. Encoded protein: CASSHYANEQFF. J is TRBJ2-1 and V is TRBV3-1 (or the pseudogene TRBV3-2); D unclear. Per germline, CDR1 LGHDT and CDR2 YNNKEL (reference sequence). The CDR3 spans 12 residues. V was clipped by 3 bases and J by 6 bases, with 6 bases between them.

This chain links TRBV7-9 with TRBJ2-7; 9 bases line up with TRBD1. There are 14 residues in the CDR3. The V gene's germline CDR1 is SEHNR and CDR2 FQNEAQ (reference sequence). V shed 7 bases and J 5 bases; nucleotides not matched to a gene: 9. The CDR3 DNA follows: TGTGCCAGCACCAACCGGGACAGGGTCCACGAGCAGTACTTC. It translates to CASTNRDRVHEQYF.

V is TRBV18 and J is TRBJ1-2, with 9 bases matching TRBD1. The CDR3 is 13 residues long. V lost 3 bases to trimming and J lost 8 bases; unmatched junction nucleotides: 4. CDR1 KGHSH and CDR2 LQKENI come from the germline V gene. This CDR3 reads CASSPTGGDGYTF. The CDR3 DNA sequence: TGTGCCAGCTCACCCACAGGGGGCGACGGCTACACCTTC.

The V gene is TRBV29-1, the J gene TRBJ1-1; D unclear. The V and J ends lost 6 bases and 6 bases respectively, with 8 bases between them. Germline V lookup: CDR1 SQVTM, CDR2 ANQGSEA. This CDR3 contains 10 residues. DNA of the CDR3: TGCAGCGTACACCTCGCTGAAGCTTTCTTT. This translates into CSVHLAEAFF.

This chain links TRBV5-1 with TRBJ2-7; 8 bases align to TRBD1. The CDR3 has 15 amino acids. The germline CDR1 and CDR2 sequences are SGHRS and YFSETQ. The V gene end was trimmed by 0 bases and the J gene end by 1 base; junction bases not matched to a gene: 3. The CDR3 DNA reads TGCGCCAGCAGCTTGGCAGGACAGGGTTCCTACGAGCAGTACTTC. Its translation: CASSLAGQGSYEQYF. Variable domain in full (rest from reference TRBV5-1 and TRBJ2-7): KAGVTQTPRYLIKTRGQQVTLSCSPISGHRSVSWYQQTPGQGLQFLFEYFSETQRNKGNFPGRFSGRQFSNSRSEMNVSTLELGDSALYLCASSLAGQGSYEQYFGPGTRLTVT.

This chain connects TRBV27 to TRBJ2-5, with 10 bases matching TRBD2. Germline values: CDR1 MNHEY, CDR2 SMNVEV (reference sequence). The CDR3 runs to 18 residues. V dropped 5 bases and J dropped 1; count of bases not matched to a gene: 13. The DNA of the CDR3 is TGTGCCAGCAGTCAAGGGGGTATACTAGCGGGAATCCAAGAGACCCAGTACTTC. It codes for CASSQGGILAGIQETQYF.

The rearrangement uses TRBV7-9 and TRBJ2-1; 16 bases line up with TRBD2. The CDR3 consists of 17 residues. Losses at the gene ends were 5 bases for V and 4 bases for J; bases not matched to a gene: 5. Germline V lookup: CDR1 SEHNR, CDR2 FQNEAQ (reference sequence). In nucleotides, the CDR3 is TGTGCCAGCAGCCCGGGGACTAGCGGGAGGGATTACAATGAGCAGTTCTTC. Translated, it gives CASSPGTSGRDYNEQFF.

This clone was detected only once. The chain employs TRBV28 and TRBJ2-1; 7 nucleotides match TRBD1. The CDR3 runs to 15 residues. V was pared by 6 bases and J by 6 bases, with 11 bases of the junction left unmatched. CDR1 and CDR2 (germline): MDHEN, SYDVKM. In nucleotides, the CDR3 is TGTGCCAGCAGACGGAGACAGGGCCCACGCAATGAGCAGTTCTTC. Its translation: CASRRRQGPRNEQFF. Using reference TRBV28 and TRBJ2-1 for the parts outside the CDR3, the full variable domain is DVKVTQSSRYLVKRTGEKVFLECVQDMDHENMFWYRQDPGLGLRLIYFSYDVKMKEKGDIPEGYSVSREKKERFSLILESASTNQTSMYLCASRRRQGPRNEQFFGPGTRLTVL.

The chain carries TRBV30 and TRBJ1-5; tentatively, D is TRBD1 (5 bases). The CDR3 is 14 residues long. V lost 5 bases and J lost 0, with 11 bases in between. Per germline, CDR1 GTSNPN and CDR2 SVGIG (reference sequence). The DNA of the CDR3 is TGTGCCTGGGCTCAGGGAAATAGCAATCAGCCCCAGCATTTT. It translates to CAWAQGNSNQPQHF.

The V gene is TRBV5-6, the J gene TRBJ2-5, with a tentative D call TRBD2 (6 bases). The ends were cut back, 1 base at V and 4 bases at J, with 11 bases in the middle. Looked up from germline, CDR1 is SGHDT and CDR2 is YYEEEE. This CDR3 has 14 residues. DNA for the CDR3: TGTGCCAGCAGCTTGCCATTCGGGGGAGAGACCCAGTACTTC. It specifies CASSLPFGGETQYF.

The chain recombines TRBV5-1 with TRBJ2-2; D perhaps matches TRBD2 (6 bases). The CDR3 spans 17 residues. The germline V gene has CDR1 SGHRS and CDR2 YFSETQ. Trimming stripped 2 bases from V and 0 bases from J, with 14 bases between. In DNA, the CDR3 is TGCGCCAGCAGCTTTCAACTTGGGACTTCGAACACCGGGGAGCTGTTTTTT. The encoded protein is CASSFQLGTSNTGELFF.

V is TRBV10-3 and J is TRBJ1-6; no clear D. The CDR3 extends over 14 amino acids. Germline V CDR1 and CDR2: ENHRY, SYGVKD. V lost 3 bases, J lost 7 bases, and 10 bases lay in between. This chain's CDR3 is CAISDLGGNSPLHF. The CDR3 DNA reads as TGTGCCATCAGTGATCTGGGAGGGAATTCACCCCTCCACTTT.

V usage is TRBV5-5 and J usage is TRBJ1-2; no clear D. The CDR3 runs to 15 residues. Germline CDR1 and CDR2: SGHKS and YYEKEE (reference sequence). Trimming took off 0 bases at V and 8 bases at J, with 17 bases between the two ends. The CDR3 here is CASSLGRQVGRGYTF. In nucleotides, the CDR3 is TGTGCCAGCAGCTTGGGTCGCCAGGTGGGTCGGGGCTACACCTTC. The whole variable domain, filled in from reference TRBV5-5 and TRBJ1-2, reads DAGVTQSPTHLIKTRGQQVTLRCSPISGHKSVSWYQQVLGQGPQFIFQYYEKEERGRGNFPDRFSARQFPNYSSELNVNALLLGDSALYLCASSLGRQVGRGYTFGSGTRLTVV.

The chain's CDR3 is CASSFAGGSYNSPLHF. The CDR3 region has the DNA TGTGCCAGCAGTTTCGCGGGGGGCTCCTATAATTCACCCCTCCACTTT. This chain links TRBV28 with TRBJ1-6; D is perhaps TRBD1 (5 bases). The CDR3 runs to 16 residues. The germline gives CDR1 MDHEN, CDR2 SYDVKM. V was shortened by 3 bases and J by 0 bases, with 9 bases between the two germline ends.

The chain uses TRBV28 and TRBJ2-2; TRBD1 is a possible D gene (5 bases). Germline CDR1 and CDR2: MDHEN and SYDVKM. V dropped 6 bases and J dropped 3 bases, with 14 bases sitting between them. This CDR3 is built from 15 residues. The CDR3 protein is CASSLGARYTGELFF. CDR3 DNA sequence: TGTGCCAGCAGCCTAGGGGCCAGATACACCGGGGAGCTGTTTTTT.

This rearrangement joins TRBV5-1 to TRBJ1-5, with D maybe TRBD1 (6 bases). The CDR3 is 15 residues long. Germline V gene sequence: CDR1 SGHRS, CDR2 YFSETQ. Trimming cost V 4 bases and J 1 base, with 12 bases left between them. CDR3 sequence reads: CASSLTGLSNQPQHF. Here the CDR3 DNA reads TGCGCCAGCAGCCTGACAGGTCTGAGCAATCAGCCCCAGCATTTT.

The chain joins TRBV19 to TRBJ2-6, with D possibly TRBD1 on 5 matching bases. The CDR3 consists of 15 residues. Germline CDR1 LNHDA, CDR2 SQIVND (reference sequence). Trimming cost V 3 bases and J 3 bases, with 9 bases left between them. For the CDR3, the DNA is TGTGCCAGTAGTATGGTAGGGGATGGGGCCAACGTCCTGACTTTC. The encoded protein is CASSMVGDGANVLTF.

The chain joins TRBV4-1 to TRBJ1-2, with D hard to call. The germline gives CDR1 MGHRA, CDR2 YSYEKL. Trimming shortened V by 1 base and J by 4 bases, and 10 bases separated the two germline ends. This CDR3 is 14 amino acids long. In DNA form, the CDR3 reads TGCGCCAGCAGCCAAGGAGGGTACGGCTATGGCTACACCTTC. This encodes CASSQGGYGYGYTF.